The clone carrying this T cell receptor (beta chain) was seen only a few times. V lost 2 bases and J 0 bases, leaving 10 bases between the germline ends. In germline, CDR1 is KGHDR, CDR2 SFDVKD. The CDR3 runs 17 residues. The data originate from a study of T-cell reconstitution after alpha-beta-depleted transplantation in children. This sample's TCRbeta library carried unique molecular identifier barcodes. TCRdb re-called the PCR reads through MiXCR, storing one row per CDR3 protein. The repertoire holds about 500,000 distinct CDR3 sequences, with approximately 30% as singletons. This receptor was obtained from a human donor who donated a stem cell graft to a child with aplastic anemia. This chain connects TRBV24-1 to TRBJ2-6; the D is unclear. Sequences were derived from PBMCs from the stem cell graft donor, sampled from the stem cell graft. The CDR3 reads CATSDSRRTSGANVLTF. The CDR3 DNA reads TGTGCCACCAGTGATTCTCGACGGACCTCTGGGGCCAACGTCCTGACTTTC.